The clone carrying this TCR beta chain was detected only a few times. The data were taken from a study of blood T cells in healthy people across ages. Using a J-beta primer mix together with a sample-barcoded 5' primer, a second PCR was run for about 6 to 12 cycles. TCRdb fed the 5' RACE reads into MiXCR, producing one record per CDR3 protein. The table lists some 920,000 distinct CDR3 sequences, 45% to 60% of them singletons. The germline V and J ends were trimmed by 7 bases and 7 bases, with 11 bases remaining between them. CDR1 is MDHEN, CDR2 SYDVKM, per germline. This CDR3 is built from 11 residues.

The receptor comes from a woman aged 55 to 70 in good health. V usage is TRBV28 and J usage is TRBJ2-7; D is ambiguous. Sequences were obtained from blood. The CDR3 here is CASKLADEQYF. The DNA for the CDR3 is TGTGCCAGCAAGTTGGCTGATGAGCAGTACTTC.